The 17 T cell receptor beta chains below come from one sample, sequenced in a study of cytomegalovirus exposure and HLA in healthy donors. Only in-frame clones appear in the TCRdb table, and some are missing; sequencing was by immunoSEQ multiplex PCR. The table shows approximately 300,000 clones, with around 87% occurring only once. Sample: PBMCs. The receptors here all came from a woman in her 30s in good health and CMV-seropositive.

J is TRBJ2-3 and V is TRBV6-5; 9 nucleotides agree with TRBD2. Germline CDR1 and CDR2: MNHEY and SVGAGI. The CDR3 consists of 15 residues. Trimming took 1 base from V and 3 from J; bases not matched to a gene: 2. The CDR3 coding sequence is TGTGCCAGCAGTTACTTTAGCGGGAGTACAGATACGCAGTATTTT. Amino acid sequence: CASSYFSGSTDTQYF.

V and J are TRBV4-3 and TRBJ2-4; tentatively, D is TRBD2 (6 bases). Per germline, CDR1 LGHNA and CDR2 YSLEER. V lost 1 base and J 1 base, leaving 23 bases between the germline ends. The CDR3 runs 20 residues. CDR3 protein: CASSQVIVAGTNGAKNIQYF. CDR3 in DNA: TGCGCCAGCAGCCAAGTGATCGTCGCGGGGACCAACGGGGCCAAAAACATTCAGTACTTC.

This clone was seen only once. In the same sample, other DNA sequences code for this CDR3. This chain connects TRBV9 to TRBJ2-7; 7 bases are shared with TRBD2. This CDR3 has 14 amino acids. Trimming at V came to 0 bases and at J to 4 bases, leaving 4 bases not matched to a gene. Germline lookup yields CDR1 SGDLS and CDR2 YYNGEE. The CDR3, as DNA: TGTGCCAGCAGCGTAGCTTCGGGGGGTTACGAGCAGTACTTC. This translates into CASSVASGGYEQYF.

The chain employs TRBV27 and TRBJ2-3, with 8 bases matching TRBD2. Germline-derived CDR1 and CDR2 are MNHEY and SMNVEV (reference sequence). This CDR3 region has 15 residues. V shed 4 bases, J shed 0 bases, and the junction held 3 bases outside the gene matches. As DNA, the CDR3 is TGTGCCAGCAGTTCTAGGACTAGCAGCACAGATACGCAGTATTTT. This codes for CASSSRTSSTDTQYF.

This chain joins TRBV7-9 and TRBJ2-1; the D is unclear. The germline V gene encodes CDR1 SEHNR and CDR2 FQNEAQ (reference sequence). V lost 5 bases and J lost 7, with 18 bases in between. The CDR3 spans 15 residues. CDR3 residues: CASSPSGMVANEQFF. CDR3 DNA sequence: TGTGCCAGCAGCCCCTCGGGTATGGTCGCGAATGAGCAGTTCTTC.

DNA for the CDR3: TGTGCCAGCGTGGGGCGCTACGAGCAGTACTTC. It specifies CASVGRYEQYF. The chain employs TRBV28 and TRBJ2-7; perhaps TRBD1 as D (5 bases). V lost 8 bases and J lost 3, with 8 bases in between. The CDR3 sequence is 11 residues long. Germline V gives CDR1 MDHEN, CDR2 SYDVKM.

The V call is TRBV6-5, the J call TRBJ1-1, with D perhaps TRBD1 (6 bases). Germline V gives CDR1 MNHEY, CDR2 SVGAGI. The CDR3 length is 14 residues. With 6 bases removed from V and 1 base from J, the gap between germline ends came to 12 bases. The CDR3 nucleotides read TGTGCCAGCAGCCCCCCAGGGGCGAACACTGAAGCTTTCTTT. Encoded protein: CASSPPGANTEAFF.

The gene calls are TRBV5-4 and TRBJ2-6, with D tentatively TRBD1 (6 bases). V was shortened by 0 bases and J by 2 bases, with 12 bases between the two germline ends. CDR1 is SGHNT, CDR2 YYREEE, per germline (reference sequence). This CDR3 contains 17 residues. The CDR3 bases are TGTGCCAGCAGCTTGGTACCGACAGGAGCTGGGGCCAACGTCCTGACTTTC. Its protein is CASSLVPTGAGANVLTF.

The chain couples TRBV11-2 to TRBJ2-5, with 7 bases that match TRBD1. The CDR3 is 15 amino acids. The germline gives CDR1 SGHAT, CDR2 FQNNGV. V shed 3 bases, J shed 5 bases, and the junction held 9 bases outside the gene matches. CDR3 sequence: CASSFRQGEWETQYF. CDR3 in DNA: TGTGCCAGCAGCTTCCGACAGGGCGAGTGGGAGACCCAGTACTTC.

This clone was seen once. This sequence joins TRBV19 and TRBJ2-7; TRBD2 agrees at 7 bases. Germline CDR1 is LNHDA and CDR2 is SQIVND (reference sequence). V was clipped by 4 bases and J by 2 bases; unmatched bases: 5. This CDR3 has 14 residues. CDR3 bases: TGTGCCAGTAGTACCGGCGGGGGAACCTACGAGCAGTACTTC. It specifies CASSTGGGTYEQYF.

The CDR3 here is CASSQWPTDTQYF. DNA for the CDR3: TGCGCCAGCAGCCAATGGCCCACAGATACGCAGTATTTT. The chain employs TRBV4-3 and TRBJ2-3, with D uncertain. This CDR3 is built from 13 residues. The germline CDR1 and CDR2 sequences are LGHNA and YSLEER. Trimming took off 2 bases at V and 2 bases at J, with 5 bases between the two ends.

This chain uses TRBV7-9 with TRBJ2-2; 7 bases match TRBD1. The junction had 10 bases not matched to a gene; V was cut back by 2 bases and J by 1 base. This CDR3 contains 18 residues. Germline CDR1 SEHNR, CDR2 FQNEAQ (reference sequence). DNA for the CDR3: TGTGCCAGCAGCTTACTTCGCTCAGACAGGGAGAACACCGGGGAGCTGTTTTTT. Translation: CASSLLRSDRENTGELFF. Variable domain in full (rest from reference TRBV7-9 and TRBJ2-2): DTGVSQNPRHKITKRGQNVTFRCDPISEHNRLYWYRQTLGQGPEFLTYFQNEAQLEKSRLLSDRFSAERPKGSFSTLEIQRTEQGDSAMYLCASSLLRSDRENTGELFFGEGSRLTVL.

The V gene is TRBV15, the J gene TRBJ2-5, with 11 positions matching TRBD2. The CDR3 has 14 residues. Germline loops: CDR1 LNHNV, CDR2 YYDKDF (reference sequence). V dropped 3 bases and J dropped 5; count of bases not matched to a gene: 2. The chain's CDR3 is CATSRTSGMETQYF. The DNA of the CDR3 is TGTGCCACCAGCAGGACTAGCGGGATGGAGACCCAGTACTTC. Based on the CDR3 plus reference TRBV15 and TRBJ2-5, the full variable domain is DAMVIQNPRYQVTQFGKPVTLSCSQTLNHNVMYWYQQKSSQAPKLLFHYYDKDFNNEADTPDNFQSRRPNTSFCFLDIRSPGLGDTAMYLCATSRTSGMETQYFGPGTRLLVL.

V is TRBV9 and J is TRBJ2-1, with TRBD1 matching 11 bases. The junction had 6 bases not matched to a gene; V was cut back by 0 bases and J by 10 bases. The CDR3 totals 15 residues. CDR1 and CDR2 from the germline V gene are SGDLS and YYNGEE. DNA of the CDR3: TGTGCCAGCAGCGTAGGATTTAGGACAGGGGGCGAGCAGTTCTTC. Translating gives CASSVGFRTGGEQFF.

The gene calls are TRBV14 and TRBJ2-6; D is undetermined. V gave up 4 bases and J gave up 0 bases, with 4 bases separating them. The CDR3 covers 14 residues. From germline, CDR1 is SGHDN and CDR2 FVKESK. The DNA for the CDR3 is TGTGCCAGCAGCCCCTCCTCTGGGGCCAACGTCCTGACTTTC. Translation: CASSPSSGANVLTF.

CDR3 nucleotides: TGTGCCAGTAGTATAACAGGTTCTCTCAATCAGCCCCAGCATTTT. It yields the protein CASSITGSLNQPQHF. This chain uses TRBV19 with TRBJ1-5; tentative D call: TRBD1 (5 bases). The germline gives CDR1 LNHDA, CDR2 SQIVND (reference sequence). CDR3 length: 15 residues. V was trimmed by 2 bases and J by 3 bases, leaving 11 bases between them.

The chain couples TRBV30 to TRBJ1-1; D may be TRBD1 (6 bases). CDR3 size: 14 residues. V gave up 1 base and J gave up 6 bases, with 15 bases separating them. Germline-derived CDR1 and CDR2 are GTSNPN and SVGIG (reference sequence). The CDR3 sequence: CAWSGWGGRAEAFF. In DNA, the CDR3 is TGTGCCTGGAGTGGATGGGGGGGCCGCGCTGAAGCTTTCTTT. Full variable domain (missing parts from reference TRBV30 and TRBJ1-1): SQTIHQWPATLVQPVGSPLSLECTVEGTSNPNLYWYRQAAGRGLQLLFYSVGIGQISSEVPQNLSASRPQDRQFILSSKKLLLSDSGFYLCAWSGWGGRAEAFFGQGTRLTVV.